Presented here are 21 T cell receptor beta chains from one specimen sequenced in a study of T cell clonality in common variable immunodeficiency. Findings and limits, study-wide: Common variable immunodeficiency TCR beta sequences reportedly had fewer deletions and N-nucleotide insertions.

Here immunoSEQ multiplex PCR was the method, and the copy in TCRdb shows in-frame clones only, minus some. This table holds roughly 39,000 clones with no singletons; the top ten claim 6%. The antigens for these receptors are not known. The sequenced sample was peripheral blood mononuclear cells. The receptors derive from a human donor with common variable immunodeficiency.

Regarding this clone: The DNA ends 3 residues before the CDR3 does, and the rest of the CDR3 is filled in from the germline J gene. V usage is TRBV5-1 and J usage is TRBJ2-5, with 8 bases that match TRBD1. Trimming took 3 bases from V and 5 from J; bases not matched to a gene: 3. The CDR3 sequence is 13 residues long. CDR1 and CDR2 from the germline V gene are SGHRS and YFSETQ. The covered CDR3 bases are TGCGCCAGCAGCTGGGACAGGCCGGAGACC. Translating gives CASSWDRPET. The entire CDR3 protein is CASSWDRPETQYF.

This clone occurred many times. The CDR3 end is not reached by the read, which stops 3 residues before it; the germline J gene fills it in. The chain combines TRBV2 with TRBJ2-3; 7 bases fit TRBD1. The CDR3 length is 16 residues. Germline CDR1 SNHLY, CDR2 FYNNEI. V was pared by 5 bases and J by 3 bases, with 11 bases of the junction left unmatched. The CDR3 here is CASSPDRAVRTDTQYF. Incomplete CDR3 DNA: TGTGCCAGCAGTCCCGACAGGGCAGTGAGGACAGATACG.

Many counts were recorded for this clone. Here the CDR3 reads CASKLVLRVTGELFF. Incomplete CDR3 DNA: TGTGCCAGCAAATTGGTCCTCCGGGTCACCGGGGAG. The J gene is TRBJ2-2, the V gene TRBV28; D gene unclear. Read sequence stops 3 residues before the CDR3 end, and the germline J gene provides the missing end. The CDR3 extends over 15 amino acids. V lost 7 bases to trimming and J lost 4 bases, with 16 bases between them. Per the germline V gene, CDR1 is MDHEN and CDR2 is SYDVKM.

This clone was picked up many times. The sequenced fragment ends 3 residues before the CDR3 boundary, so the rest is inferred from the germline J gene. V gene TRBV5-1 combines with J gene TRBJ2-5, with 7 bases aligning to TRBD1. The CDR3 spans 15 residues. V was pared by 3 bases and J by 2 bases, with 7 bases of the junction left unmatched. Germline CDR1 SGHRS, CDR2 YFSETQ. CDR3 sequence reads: CASSSYRDSQETQYF. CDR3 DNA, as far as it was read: TGCGCCAGCAGCTCTTACCGGGACAGTCAAGAGACC.

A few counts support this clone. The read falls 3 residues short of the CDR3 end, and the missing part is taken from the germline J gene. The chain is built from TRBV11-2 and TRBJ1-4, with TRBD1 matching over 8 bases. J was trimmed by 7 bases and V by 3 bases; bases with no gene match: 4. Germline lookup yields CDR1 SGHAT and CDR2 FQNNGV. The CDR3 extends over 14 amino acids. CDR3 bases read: TGTGCCAGCAGCTTGGACAGGGAAGGTGAAAAA. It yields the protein CASSLDREGEK. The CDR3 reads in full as CASSLDREGEKLFF.

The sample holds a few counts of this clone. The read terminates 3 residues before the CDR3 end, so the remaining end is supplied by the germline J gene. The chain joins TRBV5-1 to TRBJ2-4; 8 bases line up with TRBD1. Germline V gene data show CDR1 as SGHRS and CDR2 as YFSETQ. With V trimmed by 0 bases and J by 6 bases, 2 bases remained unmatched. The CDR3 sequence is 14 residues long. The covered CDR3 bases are TGCGCCAGCAGCTTGGAGGGACAGGCAAACATT. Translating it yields CASSLEGQANI. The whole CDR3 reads CASSLEGQANIQYF.

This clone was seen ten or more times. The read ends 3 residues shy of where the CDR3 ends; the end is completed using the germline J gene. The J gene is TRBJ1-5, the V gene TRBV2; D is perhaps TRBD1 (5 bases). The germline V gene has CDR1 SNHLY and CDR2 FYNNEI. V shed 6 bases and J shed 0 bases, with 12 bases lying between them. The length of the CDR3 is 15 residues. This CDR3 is CASSLRGDSNQPQHF. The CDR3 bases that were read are TGTGCCAGCAGCCTCCGGGGGGATAGCAATCAGCCC.

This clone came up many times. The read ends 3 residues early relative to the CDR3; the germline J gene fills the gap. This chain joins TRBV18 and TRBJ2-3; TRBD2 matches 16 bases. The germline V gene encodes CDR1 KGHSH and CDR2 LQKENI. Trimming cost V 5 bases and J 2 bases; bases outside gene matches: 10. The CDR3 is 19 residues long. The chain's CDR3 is CASSTTGTSGRADTDTQYF. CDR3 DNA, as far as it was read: TGTGCCAGCTCAACGACCGGGACTAGCGGGAGGGCCGACACAGATACG.

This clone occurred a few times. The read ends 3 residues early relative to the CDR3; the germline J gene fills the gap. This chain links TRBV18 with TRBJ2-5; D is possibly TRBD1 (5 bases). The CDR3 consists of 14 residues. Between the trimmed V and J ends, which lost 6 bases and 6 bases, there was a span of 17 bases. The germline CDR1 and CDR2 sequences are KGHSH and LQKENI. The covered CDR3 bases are TGTGCCAGCTCCCAGGGCCAGCCGGGCCAGACC. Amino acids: CASSQGQPGQT. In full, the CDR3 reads CASSQGQPGQTQYF.

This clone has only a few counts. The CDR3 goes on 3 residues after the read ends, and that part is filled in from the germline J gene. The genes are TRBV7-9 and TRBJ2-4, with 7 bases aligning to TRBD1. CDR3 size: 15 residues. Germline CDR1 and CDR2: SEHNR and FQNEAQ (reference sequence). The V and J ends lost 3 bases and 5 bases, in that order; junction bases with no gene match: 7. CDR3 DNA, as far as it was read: TGTGCCAGCAGCTTGAGACTCGACAGGGAAAACATT. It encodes CASSLRLDRENI. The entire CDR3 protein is CASSLRLDRENIQYF.

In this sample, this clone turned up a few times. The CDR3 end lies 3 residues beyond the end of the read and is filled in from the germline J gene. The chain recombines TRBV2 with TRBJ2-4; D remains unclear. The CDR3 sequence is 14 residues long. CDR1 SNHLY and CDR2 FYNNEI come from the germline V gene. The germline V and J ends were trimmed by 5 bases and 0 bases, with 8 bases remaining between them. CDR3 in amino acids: CASSLTLAKNIQYF. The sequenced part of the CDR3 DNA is TGTGCCAGCAGTCTAACTTTAGCCAAAAACATT.

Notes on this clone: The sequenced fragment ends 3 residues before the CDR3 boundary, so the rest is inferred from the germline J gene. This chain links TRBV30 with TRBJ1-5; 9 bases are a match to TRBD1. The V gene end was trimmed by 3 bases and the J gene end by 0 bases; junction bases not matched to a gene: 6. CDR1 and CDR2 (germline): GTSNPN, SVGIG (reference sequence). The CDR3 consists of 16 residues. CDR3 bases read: TGTGCCTGGAGCTTGGGGACAGGGAATAGCAATCAGCCC. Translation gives CAWSLGTGNSNQP. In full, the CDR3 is CAWSLGTGNSNQPQHF.

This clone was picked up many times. CDR3 loop: CASSDQIPGTGRLAGDYNEQFF. CDR3 DNA (partial): TGTGCCAGCAGTGACCAGATACCCGGGACAGGGAGACTAGCGGGAGACTACAATGAG. V usage is TRBV6-4 and J usage is TRBJ2-1; 12 nucleotides match TRBD2. The CDR3 extends 3 residues past the end of the read, so its final part is completed from the germline J gene. The CDR3 consists of 22 residues. Germline CDR1 MRHNA, CDR2 SNTAGT. V dropped 2 bases and J dropped 3; count of bases not matched to a gene: 20.

The CDR3 DNA, read in part, is TGTGCCAGTACCCCCGGACAGGGCTTTTCACCC. This sequence encodes CASTPGQGFSP. The CDR3, in full, reads CASTPGQGFSPLHF. The chain uses TRBV19 and TRBJ1-6; 8 bases match TRBD1. The read terminates 3 residues ahead of where the CDR3 ends, so the germline J gene completes it. CDR3 size: 14 residues. Trimming took 7 bases from V and 9 from J; bases not matched to a gene: 8. Germline CDR1 is LNHDA and CDR2 is SQIVND (reference sequence).

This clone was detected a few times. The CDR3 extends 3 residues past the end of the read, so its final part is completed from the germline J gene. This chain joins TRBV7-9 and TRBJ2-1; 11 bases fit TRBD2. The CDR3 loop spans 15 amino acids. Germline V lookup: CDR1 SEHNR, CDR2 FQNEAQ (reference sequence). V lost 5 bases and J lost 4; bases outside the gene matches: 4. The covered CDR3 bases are TGTGCCAGCAGCCAGCTAGCGGGGGGTTACAATGAG. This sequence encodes CASSQLAGGYNE. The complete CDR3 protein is CASSQLAGGYNEQFF. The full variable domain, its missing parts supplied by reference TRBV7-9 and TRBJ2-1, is DTGVSQNPRHKITKRGQNVTFRCDPISEHNRLYWYRQTLGQGPEFLTYFQNEAQLEKSRLLSDRFSAERPKGSFSTLEIQRTEQGDSAMYLCASSQLAGGYNEQFFGPGTRLTVL.

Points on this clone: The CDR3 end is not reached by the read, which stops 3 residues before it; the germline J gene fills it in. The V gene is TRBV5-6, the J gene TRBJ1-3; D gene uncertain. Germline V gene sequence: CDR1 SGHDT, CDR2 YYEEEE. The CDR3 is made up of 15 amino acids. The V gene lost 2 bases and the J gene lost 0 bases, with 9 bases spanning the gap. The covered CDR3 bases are TGTGCCAGCAGCTTCGAGGCCAGCTCTGGAAACACC. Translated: CASSFEASSGNT. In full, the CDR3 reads CASSFEASSGNTIYF.

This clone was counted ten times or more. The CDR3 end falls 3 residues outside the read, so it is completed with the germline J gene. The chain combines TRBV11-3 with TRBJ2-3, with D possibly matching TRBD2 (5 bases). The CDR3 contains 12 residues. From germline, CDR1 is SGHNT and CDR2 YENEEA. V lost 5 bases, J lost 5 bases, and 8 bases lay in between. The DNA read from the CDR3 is TGTGCCAGCAGCCCAGAGGGAGATACG. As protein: CASSPEGDT. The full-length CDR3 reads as CASSPEGDTQYF.

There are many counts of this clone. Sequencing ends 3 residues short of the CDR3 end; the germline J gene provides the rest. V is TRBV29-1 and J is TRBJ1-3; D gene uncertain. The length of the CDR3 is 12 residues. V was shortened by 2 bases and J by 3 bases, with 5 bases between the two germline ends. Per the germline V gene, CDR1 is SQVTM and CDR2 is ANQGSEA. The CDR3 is CSVEILGNTIYF. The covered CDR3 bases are TGCAGCGTTGAAATACTTGGAAACACC.

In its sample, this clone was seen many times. The CDR3 bases that were read are TGCAGCGTTGAAGGCAGGGGGCAAGCTAACTATGGC. Protein sequence: CSVEGRGQANYG. The complete CDR3 sequence is CSVEGRGQANYGYTF. The V gene is TRBV29-1, the J gene TRBJ1-2, with TRBD1 matching 8 bases. The read ends 3 residues before the CDR3 terminus; that terminus is restored from the germline J gene. Trimming removed 1 base from V and 0 bases from J; junction bases left unmatched: 4. The CDR3 loop spans 15 amino acids. The germline V gene encodes CDR1 SQVTM and CDR2 ANQGSEA.

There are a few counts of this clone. The CDR3 spells CASSGTDPYEQYF. The CDR3 bases that were read are TGTGCCAGCTCCGGGACAGATCCCTACGAG. The chain recombines TRBV7-9 with TRBJ2-7, with 7 bases identical to TRBD1. Read data end 3 residues before the CDR3 end; the end is taken from the germline J gene. Germline V gene data show CDR1 as SEHNR and CDR2 as FQNEAQ (reference sequence). The CDR3 sequence is 13 residues long. V lost 8 bases and J lost 2; bases outside the gene matches: 6.

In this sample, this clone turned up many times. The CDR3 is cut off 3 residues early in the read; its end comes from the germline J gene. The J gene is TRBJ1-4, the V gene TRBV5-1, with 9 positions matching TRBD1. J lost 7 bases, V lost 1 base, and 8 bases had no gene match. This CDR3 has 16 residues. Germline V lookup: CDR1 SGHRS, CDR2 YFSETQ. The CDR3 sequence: CASSLQQGAIGEKLFF. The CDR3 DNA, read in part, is TGCGCCAGCAGCTTGCAACAGGGGGCAATTGGTGAAAAA.